This T cell receptor beta chain originates from a study of blood T cell repertoires in COVID-19. Background on the study: From the United States, Italy and Spain came samples of acute and convalescent COVID-19. T cells, B-cell-depleted T cells, or PBMCs supplied cDNA or gDNA.

This table comes from immunoSEQ multiplex PCR, and its TCRdb copy is limited to in-frame clones, with some not included. The profile shows hundreds of thousands of clones, 80% to 85% of them singletons. The table lists this clone with a count of one. Germline V lookup: CDR1 KGHSH, CDR2 LQKENI. This CDR3 has 15 amino acids. Trimming shortened V by 3 bases and J by 0 bases, and 9 bases separated the two germline ends. The gene calls are TRBV18 and TRBJ1-5, with D tentatively TRBD1 (5 bases). The clonotype comes from a man aged 25-45 years with active or convalescent COVID-19. Input material: peripheral blood. CDR3 protein: CASSPQGYSNQPQHF. The CDR3 region has the DNA TGTGCCAGCTCACCTCAGGGATATAGCAATCAGCCCCAGCATTTT.